These 32 T cell receptor beta chains share one sample of origin, sequenced in a study of T cell responses to AZD1222 COVID-19 vaccine. Only in-frame clones appear in the TCRdb table, and some are missing; sequencing was by immunoSEQ multiplex PCR. Of about 150,000 clones detected, about 80% appear once; the ten largest clones hold 4.1%. The material was peripheral blood, obtained on day 0 of AZD1222 vaccination. Receptors were obtained from an adult in good health.

In its sample, this clone was seen once. The rearrangement joins TRBV10-3 to TRBJ1-5; no clear D. The CDR3 is made up of 14 amino acids. The V gene's germline CDR1 is ENHRY and CDR2 SYGVKD. The V and J ends lost 5 bases and 2 bases respectively, with 10 bases between them. The CDR3 sequence is CAISPDIRNQPQHF. In DNA form, the CDR3 reads TGTGCCATCAGTCCCGACATCCGCAATCAGCCCCAGCATTTT.

This clone has more than one count but fewer than ten. This chain joins TRBV18 and TRBJ1-4; 9 nucleotides line up with TRBD1. The CDR3 has 15 residues. CDR1 is KGHSH and CDR2 is LQKENI in the germline V gene. Trimming at V came to 3 bases and at J to 8 bases, leaving 7 bases not matched to a gene. The CDR3 spells CASSPVGQGREKLFF. The CDR3 DNA reads as TGTGCCAGCTCACCCGTGGGACAGGGCCGAGAAAAACTGTTTTTT.

The rearrangement joins TRBV18 to TRBJ1-1; TRBD1 aligns across 8 bases. Germline lookup yields CDR1 KGHSH and CDR2 LQKENI. Losses at the gene ends were 4 bases for V and 5 bases for J; bases not matched to a gene: 12. The CDR3 spans 16 residues. CDR3 loop: CASSQGQGRWGTEAFF. The CDR3 DNA reads as TGTGCCAGCTCACAAGGACAGGGTAGATGGGGGACTGAAGCTTTCTTT.

Written as DNA, the CDR3 is TGTGCCAGCAGGGGACCGCAGAATGAGCAGTTCTTC. This encodes CASRGPQNEQFF. The genes are TRBV6-1 and TRBJ2-1; D possibly uses TRBD1 or TRBD2 (5 bases each). CDR1 MNHNS and CDR2 SASEGT come from the germline V gene. CDR3 length: 12 amino acids. The V end lost 6 bases, the J end lost 7 bases, and 10 bases lay between the germline ends.

The V and J genes are TRBV6-1 and TRBJ2-5, with TRBD2 matching 9 bases. J gave up 4 bases and V 4 bases, and 10 bases lay outside the gene matches. The V gene's germline CDR1 is MNHNS and CDR2 SASEGT. The CDR3 contains 16 residues. The DNA for the CDR3 is TGTGCCAGCAGTGCCCCCTCGGGCGGGGGGGTAGAGACCCAGTACTTC. This codes for CASSAPSGGGVETQYF.

The chain joins TRBV3-1 (or the pseudogene TRBV3-2) to TRBJ1-1; D not resolved. The CDR3 extends over 17 amino acids. Trimming took off 0 bases at V and 8 bases at J, with 22 bases between the two ends. Per germline, CDR1 LGHDT and CDR2 YNNKEL (reference sequence). CDR3 bases: TGTGCCAGCAGCCAAGATAGACGGGTAGGGAGTGGAAACGAAGCTTTCTTT. It codes for CASSQDRRVGSGNEAFF.

This clone was recorded once. The V gene is TRBV6-1, the J gene TRBJ1-2; TRBD1 matches at 7 bases. The germline gives CDR1 MNHNS, CDR2 SASEGT. CDR3 length: 15 residues. Trimming cost V 0 bases and J 2 bases; bases outside gene matches: 3. The CDR3 loop is CASSEAPTGNYGYTF. DNA of the CDR3: TGTGCCAGCAGTGAAGCCCCGACAGGGAACTATGGCTACACCTTC.

J is TRBJ2-5 and V is TRBV2; a possible D gene is TRBD2 (7 bases). CDR1 SNHLY and CDR2 FYNNEI come from the germline V gene. The CDR3 contains 12 residues. The V gene lost 7 bases and the J gene lost 5 bases, with 11 bases spanning the gap. The CDR3 is CASMGGRETQYF. CDR3 DNA: TGTGCCAGCATGGGGGGGCGGGAGACCCAGTACTTC.

The CDR3 region is CASRPGTSGGYEQYF. The CDR3 DNA sequence: TGTGCCAGCAGACCTGGGACTAGCGGGGGCTACGAGCAGTACTTC. This rearrangement joins TRBV28 to TRBJ2-7; TRBD2 matches 14 bases. Germline V CDR1 and CDR2: MDHEN, SYDVKM. There are 15 residues in the CDR3. The V segment lost 6 bases and the J segment 3 bases; nucleotides outside the gene matches: 4. Full variable domain (remainder filled in from reference TRBV28 and TRBJ2-7): DVKVTQSSRYLVKRTGEKVFLECVQDMDHENMFWYRQDPGLGLRLIYFSYDVKMKEKGDIPEGYSVSREKKERFSLILESASTNQTSMYLCASRPGTSGGYEQYFGPGTRLTVT.

V and J are TRBV30 and TRBJ1-6; D uncertain. Per the germline V gene, CDR1 is GTSNPN and CDR2 is SVGIG (reference sequence). Trimming removed 3 bases from V and 7 bases from J, with 7 bases in between. The CDR3 has 12 amino acids. In DNA, the CDR3 is TGTGCCTGGAGCTACGGAAATTCACCCCTCCACTTT. Its protein is CAWSYGNSPLHF.

V is TRBV28 and J is TRBJ2-2; the D call may be TRBD1 or TRBD2 (6 bases each). The CDR3 length is 16 residues. CDR1 is MDHEN, CDR2 SYDVKM, per germline. The V and J ends lost 3 bases and 1 base respectively, with 12 bases between them. CDR3 region: CASSFGGRLNTGELFF. The CDR3 nucleotides are TGTGCCAGCAGTTTCGGGGGCAGACTGAACACCGGGGAGCTGTTTTTT.

The chain links TRBV19 to TRBJ1-2; TRBD1 matches at 7 bases. The trim removed 3 bases at V and 7 bases at J, leaving 8 bases unmatched. The CDR3 consists of 14 residues. Germline-derived CDR1 and CDR2 are LNHDA and SQIVND (reference sequence). Written as DNA, the CDR3 is TGTGCCAGTAGTATGCCAGGGACAGTAGGTGGCTACACCTTC. Amino acid sequence: CASSMPGTVGGYTF.

The V and J genes are TRBV3-1 (or the pseudogene TRBV3-2) and TRBJ1-1; D uncertain. The CDR3 contains 12 residues. V lost 1 base to trimming and J lost 7 bases, with 7 bases between them. Germline CDR1 LGHDT, CDR2 YNNKEL (reference sequence). Here the CDR3 DNA reads TGTGCCAGCAGCCAAGGTGGCAGTGAAGCTTTCTTT. Encoded protein: CASSQGGSEAFF.

V is TRBV7-8 and J is TRBJ1-1; the D gene is possibly TRBD1 (6 bases). Trimming removed 3 bases at V and 11 bases at J, with 22 bases between. The germline V gene has CDR1 SGHVS and CDR2 FQNEAQ. CDR3 size: 15 residues. DNA for the CDR3: TGTGCCAGCAGCTTTCGGGGGGCTGTGCCAAACGGGGCTTTCTTT. Translating it yields CASSFRGAVPNGAFF.

This chain connects TRBV28 to TRBJ1-5; a weak D match, TRBD1 (6 bases). V gave up 5 bases and J gave up 0 bases, with 14 bases separating them. Looked up from germline, CDR1 is MDHEN and CDR2 is SYDVKM. This CDR3 is 16 amino acids long. The CDR3 protein is CASSPPQGSSNQPQHF. The CDR3 region has the DNA TGTGCCAGCAGTCCACCCCAGGGGTCTAGCAATCAGCCCCAGCATTTT.

The chain couples TRBV19 to TRBJ1-5; a weak D match, TRBD1 (5 bases). CDR1 LNHDA and CDR2 SQIVND come from the germline V gene (reference sequence). The V and J ends lost 3 bases and 7 bases respectively, with 16 bases between them. This CDR3 region has 15 residues. The DNA of the CDR3 is TGTGCCAGTAGTATTGTTCTGGACACACGCCAGCCCCAGCATTTT. Translated: CASSIVLDTRQPQHF.

The chain is built from TRBV10-3 and TRBJ2-1; TRBD2 matches at 7 bases. The V segment lost 0 bases and the J segment 5 bases; nucleotides outside the gene matches: 7. The CDR3 is made up of 16 amino acids. Germline-derived CDR1 and CDR2 are ENHRY and SYGVKD. The CDR3 here is CAISESTSVGNNEQFF. CDR3 nucleotides: TGTGCCATCAGTGAGTCCACTAGCGTGGGGAACAATGAGCAGTTCTTC.

The chain has TRBV19 and TRBJ1-5; D not certain. Germline CDR1 reads LNHDA; CDR2 reads SQIVND (reference sequence). CDR3 length equals 14 residues. With 4 bases removed from V and 4 bases from J, the gap between germline ends came to 11 bases. CDR3 nucleotides: TGTGCCAGTAGTACGACACCGCCTAATCAGCCCCAGCATTTT. This codes for CASSTTPPNQPQHF.

This clone showed up just once. Here the CDR3 reads CASSPDLTGPNQPQHF. The CDR3 coding sequence is TGTGCCAGCAGTCCCGACTTGACAGGGCCAAATCAGCCCCAGCATTTT. V and J are TRBV27 and TRBJ1-5; 7 nucleotides agree with TRBD1. This CDR3 is built from 16 residues. Germline V CDR1 and CDR2: MNHEY, SMNVEV (reference sequence). V was pared by 5 bases and J by 4 bases, with 11 bases of the junction left unmatched.

This rearrangement joins TRBV30 to TRBJ2-5, with 7 bases matching TRBD1. CDR3 length: 15 residues. J gave up 6 bases and V 2 bases, and 12 bases lay outside the gene matches. Germline loops: CDR1 GTSNPN, CDR2 SVGIG (reference sequence). The chain's CDR3 is CAWSPHLRGMQTQYF. The CDR3, as DNA: TGTGCCTGGAGTCCCCACCTCAGGGGGATGCAGACCCAGTACTTC.

The table lists this clone with a count of one. The chain links TRBV5-1 to TRBJ2-3, with D perhaps given as TRBD1 or TRBD2 (5 bases each). The CDR3 extends over 18 amino acids. V was trimmed by 4 bases and J by 2 bases, leaving 23 bases between them. Germline CDR1 reads SGHRS; CDR2 reads YFSETQ. CDR3 DNA sequence: TGCGCCAGCAGCCCACGCAGGGCTACTGGGACCCTCACAGATACGCAGTATTTT. Amino acids: CASSPRRATGTLTDTQYF.

The chain joins TRBV15 to TRBJ2-7; D not certain. CDR1 is LNHNV, CDR2 YYDKDF, per germline (reference sequence). Trimming removed 0 bases at V and 3 bases at J, with 12 bases between. The CDR3 has 15 residues. For the CDR3, the DNA is TGTGCCACCAGCAGAGATATACGGCAGAACTACGAGCAGTACTTC. It is translated as CATSRDIRQNYEQYF.

CDR3 sequence reads: CASSPDREYYGYTF. In DNA form, the CDR3 reads TGTGCCAGCAGTCCGGACAGGGAGTACTATGGCTACACCTTC. The chain recombines TRBV27 with TRBJ1-2; 8 nucleotides align to TRBD1. Germline V gene lookup returns CDR1 MNHEY and CDR2 SMNVEV (reference sequence). The CDR3 loop spans 14 amino acids. The V segment lost 5 bases and the J segment 3 bases; nucleotides outside the gene matches: 5.

The chain combines TRBV9 with TRBJ2-3; maybe TRBD1 (6 bases). The V gene's germline CDR1 is SGDLS and CDR2 YYNGEE. V lost 0 bases, J lost 2 bases, and 13 bases lay in between. The CDR3 covers 16 residues. The CDR3 DNA sequence: TGTGCCAGCAGCGTAGCAACAGGGACCCCCACAGATACGCAGTATTTT. It yields the protein CASSVATGTPTDTQYF.

The J gene is TRBJ1-1, the V gene TRBV5-1, with 8 bases identical to TRBD1. There are 15 residues in the CDR3. The germline V gene has CDR1 SGHRS and CDR2 YFSETQ. V trimming: 4 bases; J trimming: 2 bases; junction bases outside the gene matches: 7. The CDR3 region has the DNA TGCGCCAGCAGCGTCGGACAGGGTCTCAACACTGAAGCTTTCTTT. This sequence encodes CASSVGQGLNTEAFF.

This chain connects TRBV18 to TRBJ1-1; TRBD1 matches 7 bases. Trimming took 2 bases from V and 1 from J; bases not matched to a gene: 4. The length of the CDR3 is 15 residues. CDR1 and CDR2 (germline): KGHSH, LQKENI. CDR3 bases: TGTGCCAGCTCACCATGGGACAGAACGAACACTGAAGCTTTCTTT. Protein product: CASSPWDRTNTEAFF.

The rearrangement joins TRBV6-5 to TRBJ2-5; D possibly uses TRBD1 or TRBD2 (6 bases each). V shed 6 bases and J shed 5 bases, with 16 bases lying between them. The germline CDR1 and CDR2 sequences are MNHEY and SVGAGI. The length of the CDR3 is 14 residues. CDR3 region: CASSLSGGGETQYF. The CDR3 DNA follows: TGTGCCAGCAGCCTGTCCGGAGGGGGGGAGACCCAGTACTTC.

V usage is TRBV6-1 and J usage is TRBJ2-2, with a possible D match to TRBD1 (5 bases). This CDR3 is 17 amino acids long. The V gene's germline CDR1 is MNHNS and CDR2 SASEGT. The V and J ends lost 2 bases and 1 base respectively, with 14 bases between them. In nucleotides, the CDR3 is TGTGCCAGCAGTGAAAGGGGTGGGTCTCTGAACACCGGGGAGCTGTTTTTT. Its protein product is CASSERGGSLNTGELFF.

The chain couples TRBV12-3 or TRBV12-4 to TRBJ1-5; 7 bases are a match to TRBD1. The length of the CDR3 is 13 residues. Trimming cost V 5 bases and J 7 bases; bases outside gene matches: 5. This chain's CDR3 is CASSADRVQPQHF. The CDR3 coding sequence is TGTGCCAGCAGTGCAGACAGGGTCCAGCCCCAGCATTTT.

The chain is built from TRBV5-1 and TRBJ1-4; 9 bases map to TRBD1. Germline V gene data show CDR1 as SGHRS and CDR2 as YFSETQ. The CDR3 runs to 14 residues. J was trimmed by 8 bases and V by 6 bases; bases with no gene match: 8. The CDR3 region is CASTLGTGREKLFF. The CDR3 region has the DNA TGCGCCAGCACCCTCGGGACAGGGCGCGAAAAACTGTTTTTT.

The V gene is TRBV24-1, the J gene TRBJ1-1; maybe TRBD1 (5 bases). Trimming took off 5 bases at V and 5 bases at J, with 11 bases between the two ends. In germline, CDR1 is KGHDR, CDR2 SFDVKD. This CDR3 is 13 amino acids long. CDR3 region: CATSAGGTTEAFF. The CDR3 DNA follows: TGTGCCACCAGTGCGGGGGGAACGACTGAAGCTTTCTTT.

The V gene is TRBV2, the J gene TRBJ1-1, with D maybe TRBD1 (5 bases). Deletions cut 4 bases from V and 5 bases from J, with 14 bases between. CDR3 size: 14 residues. Germline CDR1 reads SNHLY; CDR2 reads FYNNEI. The CDR3 DNA follows: TGTGCCAGCAGTGCTGGCAGGGAGGGTACTGAAGCTTTCTTT. This codes for CASSAGREGTEAFF.